One sample yielded the 3 T cell receptor beta chains listed below, sequenced in a study of blood T cell repertoires in COVID-19. TCRdb's table, derived via immunoSEQ multiplex PCR, lists solely in-frame clones and lacks some. The data contain about 170,000 clones, 87% of them singletons. The source material was peripheral blood. These receptors were taken from a woman in her forties or fifties with acute or convalescent COVID-19.

The V and J genes are TRBV5-1 and TRBJ2-1; D is possibly TRBD1 (6 bases). V dropped 5 bases and J dropped 5 bases, with 17 bases sitting between them. Germline values: CDR1 SGHRS, CDR2 YFSETQ. The CDR3 is 15 residues long. The CDR3 region has the DNA TGCGCCAGCAGTTATTCCGGGACACACGACAATGAGCAGTTCTTC. It translates to CASSYSGTHDNEQFF.

The chain has TRBV27 and TRBJ1-2; weak D call: TRBD1 (5 bases). The CDR3 extends over 15 amino acids. Trimming took 6 bases from V and 1 from J, leaving 15 bases between them. The V gene's germline CDR1 is MNHEY and CDR2 SMNVEV (reference sequence). The CDR3 sequence: CASRLKQEINYGYTF. CDR3 in DNA: TGTGCCAGCAGACTTAAACAGGAAATTAACTATGGCTACACCTTC.

V usage is TRBV7-9 and J usage is TRBJ2-7, with D maybe TRBD1 (6 bases). Per the germline V gene, CDR1 is SEHNR and CDR2 is FQNEAQ (reference sequence). CDR3 size: 15 residues. V was trimmed by 1 base and J by 3 bases, leaving 13 bases between them. DNA for the CDR3: TGTGCCAGCAGCTTAGTAGGGCAGGGGAACTACGAGCAGTACTTC. Protein sequence: CASSLVGQGNYEQYF.